This T cell receptor (beta chain) was sequenced in a study of shared clonotypes between healthy human individuals. Points from the study as a whole: Rarefaction indicated that sorted-subset sequencing remained incomplete although depth was large.

Some clones are missing from TCRdb's copy, which holds only in-frame ones; the method was immunoSEQ multiplex PCR. Of over 2 million clones detected, under 95% appear once; the ten largest clones hold approximately 0.4%. Germline CDR1 reads SGHNT; CDR2 reads YENEEA. After removal of 5 bases from V and 4 bases from J, the junction contained 10 bases not matched to a gene. The CDR3 consists of 17 residues. Turning to this clone: The antigen is not known.

V usage is TRBV11-3 and J usage is TRBJ2-1, with TRBD1 matching over 11 bases. Sequencing was carried out using naive CD4+ T cells from PBMCs. As for subset: CD45RA+ positively selected. The origin of this receptor is a man younger than 30 in good health. Some clones in this sample may be carry-over from other donors' samples. This chain's CDR3 is CASSLKRGTGGYNEQFF. The CDR3 DNA sequence: TGTGCCAGCAGCCTAAAGCGAGGGACAGGGGGATACAATGAGCAGTTCTTC. The variable domain in full, with the rest retrieved from reference TRBV11-3 and TRBJ2-1, is EAGVVQSPRYKIIEKKQPVAFWCNPISGHNTLYWYLQNLGQGPELLIRYENEEAVDDSQLPKDRFSAERLKGVDSTLKIQPAELGDSAVYLCASSLKRGTGGYNEQFFGPGTRLTVL.